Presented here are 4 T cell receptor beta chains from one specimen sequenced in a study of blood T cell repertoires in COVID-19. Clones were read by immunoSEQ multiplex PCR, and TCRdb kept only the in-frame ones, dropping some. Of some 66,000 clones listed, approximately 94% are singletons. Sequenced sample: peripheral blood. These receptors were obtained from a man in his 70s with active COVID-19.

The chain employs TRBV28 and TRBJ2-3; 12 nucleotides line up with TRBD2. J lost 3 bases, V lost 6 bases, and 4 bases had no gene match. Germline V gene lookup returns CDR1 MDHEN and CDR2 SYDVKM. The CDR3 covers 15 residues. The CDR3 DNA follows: TGTGCCAGCAGACCTAGCGGGGGGGCAACAGATACGCAGTATTTT. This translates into CASRPSGGATDTQYF.

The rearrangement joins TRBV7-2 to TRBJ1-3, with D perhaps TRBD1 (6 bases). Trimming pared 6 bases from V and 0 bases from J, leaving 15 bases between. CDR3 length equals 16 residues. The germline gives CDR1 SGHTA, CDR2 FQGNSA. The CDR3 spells CASSPEDRYSGNTIYF. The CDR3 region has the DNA TGTGCCAGCAGTCCAGAAGACAGGTACTCTGGAAACACCATATATTTT. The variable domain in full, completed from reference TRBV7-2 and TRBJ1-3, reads GAGVSQSPSNKVTEKGKDVELRCDPISGHTALYWYRQSLGQGLEFLIYFQGNSAPDKSGLPSDRFSAERTGGSVSTLTIQRTQQEDSAVYLCASSPEDRYSGNTIYFGEGSWLTVV.

CDR3 bases: TGTGCCAGCAGTTTATATTTTAGGGGGACAGGGGTATATCGGGGCTACACCTTC. It yields the protein CASSLYFRGTGVYRGYTF. The chain uses TRBV27 and TRBJ1-2; 10 nucleotides match TRBD1. Germline CDR1 MNHEY, CDR2 SMNVEV (reference sequence). V was pared by 1 base and J by 8 bases, with 16 bases of the junction left unmatched. The CDR3 length is 18 residues.

CDR3 region: CASSSQTGEQFF. The CDR3 nucleotides read TGTGCCAGCAGCTCCCAAACGGGTGAGCAGTTCTTC. This chain uses TRBV7-3 with TRBJ2-1; no clear D. Trimming left V 4 bases short and J 9 bases short, with 10 bases between. CDR1 SGHTA and CDR2 FQGTGA come from the germline V gene. This CDR3 spans 12 amino acids.